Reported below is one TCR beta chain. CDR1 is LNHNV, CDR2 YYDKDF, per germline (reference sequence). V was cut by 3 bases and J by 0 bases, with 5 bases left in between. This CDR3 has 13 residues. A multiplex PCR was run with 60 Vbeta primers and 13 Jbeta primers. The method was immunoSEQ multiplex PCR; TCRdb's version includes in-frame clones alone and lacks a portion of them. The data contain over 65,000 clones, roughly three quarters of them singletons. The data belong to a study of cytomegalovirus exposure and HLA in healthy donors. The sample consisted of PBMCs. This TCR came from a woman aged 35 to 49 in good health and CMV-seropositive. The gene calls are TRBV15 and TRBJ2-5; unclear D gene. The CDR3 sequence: CATSREYQETQYF. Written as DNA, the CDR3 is TGTGCCACCAGCAGGGAGTACCAAGAGACCCAGTACTTC.